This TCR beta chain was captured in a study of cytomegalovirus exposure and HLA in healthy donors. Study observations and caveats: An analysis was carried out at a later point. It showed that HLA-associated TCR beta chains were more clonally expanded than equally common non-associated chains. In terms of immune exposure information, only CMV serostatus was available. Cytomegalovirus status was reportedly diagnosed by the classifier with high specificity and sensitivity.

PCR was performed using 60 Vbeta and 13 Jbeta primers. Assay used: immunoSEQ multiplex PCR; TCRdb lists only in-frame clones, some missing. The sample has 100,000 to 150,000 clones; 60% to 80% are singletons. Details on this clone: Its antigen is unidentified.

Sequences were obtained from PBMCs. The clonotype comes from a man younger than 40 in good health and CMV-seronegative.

The CDR3 loop reads CASSPQGRGVTDTQYF. As DNA, the CDR3 is TGTGCCAGCAGCCCACAGGGGCGGGGGGTCACAGATACGCAGTATTTT. The chain recombines TRBV7-9 with TRBJ2-3; D might be TRBD2 (8 bases). Germline assignment: CDR1 SEHNR and CDR2 FQNEAQ (reference sequence). CDR3 length equals 16 residues. The ends were cut back, 5 bases at V and 2 bases at J, with 17 bases in the middle.